The rows below give T cell receptor beta chains drawn from one sample of a study of T cells in Graves' hyperthyroidism and ophthalmopathy. Using its own MiXCR run on the multiplex PCR reads, TCRdb lists one record per CDR3 protein. In the table there are under 750,000 distinct CDR3 sequences, about 17% of which are singletons. Specimen: blood. Source of these receptors: a woman aged 50 to 65 with Graves' hyperthyroidism that later progressed to Graves' ophthalmopathy. The CDR3 runs from the conserved cysteine through the conserved F or W. Each record gives: J gene, D gene, clone size, V gene, CDR3 length, CDR3 DNA, CDR3 protein. A D gene is named only where the DNA matches it firmly. Not all rows give a size; the values are once, few, many and, for expanded clones, a class.

TRBJ2-4 . . TRBV4-1 16 TGCGCCAGCAGCCAGGGGAACAGGTACACCAAAAACATTCAGTACTTC CASSQGNRYTKNIQYF
TRBJ1-5 . many TRBV19 16 TGTGCCAGTAGTATACGTCCCAGAACCTACCATCAGCCCCAGCATTTT CASSIRPRTYHQPQHF
TRBJ2-2 TRBD2 many TRBV11-3 19 TGTGCCAGCAGCCCTCACGGACTAGCGGGGGGCCTTGACACCGGGGAGCTGTTTTTT CASSPHGLAGGLDTGELFF
TRBJ1-3 . . TRBV6-9 14 TGTGCCAGCAGTTACGGCGTCTCTGGAAACACCACATATTTT CASSYGVSGNTTYF
TRBJ1-1 . many TRBV29-1 9 TGCAGCGTTTCTACTGAAGCTTTCTTT CSVSTEAFF
TRBJ1-5 . many TRBV20-1 13 TGCAGTGCTAGTCCCCAGATTGGGGAGCCCCAGCATTTT CSASPQIGEPQHF
TRBJ2-5 . many TRBV20-1 14 TGCAGTGCTAGAGATGCCCCGGAGTCAGAGACCCAGTACTTC CSARDAPESETQYF
TRBJ2-7 TRBD2 many TRBV6-1 15 TGTGCCAGCAGTGTACCTAGCGGGGATTTCTACGAGCAGTACTTC CASSVPSGDFYEQYF
TRBJ2-3 . . TRBV6-2/TRBV6-3 15 TGTGCCAACTCACGGACTGGCGGGACCCCAGATACGCAGTATTTT CANSRTGGTPDTQYF
TRBJ2-5 . few TRBV11-2 16 TGTGCCAGCAGCTTAGGGGGGGAGGGGGCTAGGGAGACCCAGTACTTC CASSLGGEGARETQYF
TRBJ1-1 TRBD1 few TRBV10-3 15 TGTGCCATCAGTGAGTCGGCAGGGGGTATCGCTGAAGCTTTCTTT CAISESAGGIAEAFF
TRBJ2-7 . few TRBV5-1 15 TGCGCCAGCAGCTCCATCCAAGGGGGGGACTACGAGCAGTACTTC CASSSIQGGDYEQYF
TRBJ2-2 . . TRBV4-1 16 TGCGCCAGCAGCCAAGAGCCAGGTGCGAACACCGGGGAGCTGTTTTTT CASSQEPGANTGELFF
TRBJ2-1 . many TRBV2 17 TGTGCCAGCAGGATGTTCAGGCAGGAGAGCTCCTACAATGAGCAGTTCTTC CASRMFRQESSYNEQFF
TRBJ2-3 TRBD2 few TRBV3-1 16 TGTGCCAGTACAGACTCGGGACTAGCGGGGGCAGATACGCAGTATTTT CASTDSGLAGADTQYF
TRBJ1-4 . few TRBV5-1 15 TGCGCCAGCAGCGACGGACGGTCAACTAATGAAAAACTGTTTTTT CASSDGRSTNEKLFF
TRBJ2-7 . many TRBV3-1 15 TGTGCCAGCAGCCAAGATACCTCAGGATCCTACGAGCAGTACTTC CASSQDTSGSYEQYF
TRBJ2-5 . . TRBV5-6 16 TGTGCCAGCAGCCGTGGTCGGCTGACCGTACAAGAGACCCAGTACTTC CASSRGRLTVQETQYF
TRBJ1-2 . . TRBV3-1 14 TGTGCCAGCAGTCCCATGTGGGCAGACTATGGCTACACCTTC CASSPMWADYGYTF
TRBJ2-1 TRBD2 . TRBV7-2 17 TGTGCCAGCAGCTTAGCGCGCGGACTAGCGGATTACAATGAGCAGTTCTTC CASSLARGLADYNEQFF
TRBJ2-5 TRBD2 . TRBV25-1 16 TGTGCCAGCAGTGACTTAGCGGGGGGGCTGATGGAGACCCAGTACTTC CASSDLAGGLMETQYF
TRBJ2-5 TRBD2 . TRBV10-1 15 TGCGCCAGCAGTGACCGAGCGGGGGTAGTGGAGACCCAGTACTTC CASSDRAGVVETQYF
TRBJ2-7 TRBD2 few TRBV5-6 15 TGTGCCAGCAGCTTCGGGCGGGGGAGCTCCTACGAGCAGTACTTC CASSFGRGSSYEQYF
TRBJ2-1 TRBD1 many TRBV20-1 12 TGCAGTAGGACAGGGGGATACAATGAGCAGTTCTTC CSRTGGYNEQFF
TRBJ2-2 . few TRBV7-9 15 TGTGCCAGCAGCCGCCCAGGAGAGAACACCGGGGAACTGTTTTTT CASSRPGENTGELFF
TRBJ1-4 . many TRBV3-1 12 TGTGCCAGCAGCCATGCGGGGGAAAAACTGTTTTTT CASSHAGEKLFF
TRBJ1-5 . . TRBV20-1 14 TGCAGTGCTAGTGCGAACAGGGCCAATCAGCCCCAGCATTTT CSASANRANQPQHF
TRBJ2-1 . . TRBV3-1 16 TGTGCCAGCAGCCAAGGGGGGGCCCGGGCCTACAATGAGCAGTTCTTC CASSQGGARAYNEQFF
TRBJ2-2 . few TRBV7-2 14 TGTGCCAGCAGCTTAATACAGGGACCCGGGGAGCTGTTTTTT CASSLIQGPGELFF
TRBJ1-4 . once TRBV6-1 12 TGTGCCAGCGGGGGAACTAATGAAAAACTGTTTTTT CASGGTNEKLFF
TRBJ2-1 . few TRBV6-1 12 TGTGCCAGCAGTGAAGCGGGAAGAGAGCAGTTCTTC CASSEAGREQFF
TRBJ2-7 TRBD2 . TRBV6-1 15 TGTGCCTCGGGGTCTAGCGGGGGGTTCTCCTACGAGCAGTACTTC CASGSSGGFSYEQYF
TRBJ1-2 . few TRBV7-9 17 TGTGCCAGCAGCTTAGAGGGGGATGGACCAGACCACTATGGCTACACCTTC CASSLEGDGPDHYGYTF
TRBJ1-4 . few TRBV5-1 16 TGCGCCAGCAGTCCGAGGGGGGCGGGCAGCAATGAAAAACTGTTTTTT CASSPRGAGSNEKLFF
TRBJ1-6 TRBD1 . TRBV10-2 15 TGCGCCAGCAGTCCGGGACAGGTCTTTAATTCACCCCTCCACTTT CASSPGQVFNSPLHF
TRBJ1-5 TRBD1 . TRBV6-1 15 TGTGCCAGCAGCCGGGGACAGGGGAACAATCAGCCCCAGCATTTT CASSRGQGNNQPQHF
TRBJ2-7 . many TRBV4-1 12 TGCGCCAGCAGCGGATGGGACTACGAGCAGTACTTC CASSGWDYEQYF
TRBJ2-1 TRBD1 many TRBV7-2 14 TGTGCCAGCAGCTGGGGGACAGAATACAATGAGCAGTTCTTC CASSWGTEYNEQFF
TRBJ2-1 . . TRBV9 13 TGTGCCAGCAGGCCAACAGGGAACAATGAGCAGTTCTTC CASRPTGNNEQFF
TRBJ1-2 . few TRBV5-5 15 TGTGCCAGCAGCTTGGTATTAGTACGGAACTATGGCTACACCTTC CASSLVLVRNYGYTF
TRBJ2-7 TRBD1 few TRBV29-1 12 TGCAGCGCATCAGGGGGCGGATACGAGCAGTACTTC CSASGGGYEQYF
TRBJ1-3 . few TRBV5-1 17 TGCGCCAGCAGCTTGGCCCCCGGGGGACGCTCTGGAAACACCATATATTTT CASSLAPGGRSGNTIYF